The entry below describes one T cell receptor beta chain. What it binds is not known. TCRdb's copy holds only in-frame clones and misses some; the assay was immunoSEQ multiplex PCR. The sample includes 15,000 to 19,000 clones, about 87% of them seen just once. From germline, CDR1 is LNHDA and CDR2 SQIVND (reference sequence). With V trimmed by 6 bases and J by 7 bases, 9 bases remained unmatched. The CDR3 length is 14 residues. These data come from a study of T cell responses to AZD1222 COVID-19 vaccine. Findings and limits, study-wide: No day 14 peak samples; only post-peak repertoires were characterized. Donors were mostly white British, more females; clonal diversity possibly underestimated. Only a handful of AZD1222 recipients, more than five in all, had baseline seropositivity. Mapped onto spike, vaccine-associated CD4 TCRs spanned it and were dominant at 160-218 and 743-854.

This receptor was obtained from an adult who received the AZD1222 COVID-19 vaccine. Sequencing was performed on peripheral blood, taken 28 days after the second AZD1222 dose. The rearrangement joins TRBV19 to TRBJ1-5, with 7 bases aligning to TRBD1. The CDR3 DNA sequence: TGTGCCAGTAGGGTCGACAGGGATCGACAGCCCCAGCATTTT. Translation: CASRVDRDRQPQHF.